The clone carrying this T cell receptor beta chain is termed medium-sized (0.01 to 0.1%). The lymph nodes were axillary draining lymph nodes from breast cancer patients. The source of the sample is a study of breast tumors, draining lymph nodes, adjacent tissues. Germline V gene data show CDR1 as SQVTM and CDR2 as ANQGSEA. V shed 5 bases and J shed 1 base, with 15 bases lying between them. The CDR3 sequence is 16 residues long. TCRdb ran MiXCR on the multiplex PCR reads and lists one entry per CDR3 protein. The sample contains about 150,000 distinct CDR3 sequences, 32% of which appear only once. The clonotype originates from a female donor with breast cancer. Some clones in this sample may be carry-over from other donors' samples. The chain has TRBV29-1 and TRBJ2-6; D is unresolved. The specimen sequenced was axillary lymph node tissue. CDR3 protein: CSVFMAGLSGANVLTF. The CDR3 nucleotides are TGCAGCGTTTTTATGGCAGGTTTATCTGGGGCCAACGTCCTGACTTTC.